This T cell receptor beta chain comes out of a study of blood T cell repertoires in COVID-19. Study background: COVID-19 samples from acute and convalescent phases originated in the United States, Italy and Spain. T cells, B-cell-depleted T cells, or PBMCs supplied cDNA or gDNA.

Per the original data handling: Amplification of reference gene primers provided the estimated nucleated cell counts. Profiled with immunoSEQ multiplex PCR; TCRdb holds only in-frame clones, not every one. The D gene and trimming were derived from the DNA, and the V and J assignments and clone size from that table. The table has around 180,000 clones, 70% to 90% seen once; the top ten hold under 3.5%. This CDR3 has 14 amino acids. CDR1 is LNHDA and CDR2 is SQIVND in the germline V gene (reference sequence). Between the trimmed V and J ends, which lost 5 bases and 4 bases, there was a span of 12 bases.

The chain uses TRBV19 and TRBJ2-1; D is possibly TRBD2 (6 bases). The material sequenced was peripheral blood. This sequence was found in a woman in her 30s with active or convalescent COVID-19. The CDR3 reads CASSPGTEYNEQFF. CDR3 nucleotide sequence: TGTGCCAGTAGTCCCGGGACTGAGTACAATGAGCAGTTCTTC.